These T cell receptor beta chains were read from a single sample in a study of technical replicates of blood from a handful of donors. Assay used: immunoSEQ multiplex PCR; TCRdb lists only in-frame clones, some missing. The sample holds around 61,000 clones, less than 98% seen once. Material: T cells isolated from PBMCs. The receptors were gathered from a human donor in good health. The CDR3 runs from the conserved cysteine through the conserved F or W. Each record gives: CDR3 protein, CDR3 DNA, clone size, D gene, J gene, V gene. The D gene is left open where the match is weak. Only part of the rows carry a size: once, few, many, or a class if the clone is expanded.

CDR3: CASSFYGEETQYF; DNA: TGTGCCAGCAGCTTTTACGGGGAAGAGACCCAGTACTTC; size: .; D: .; J: TRBJ2-5; V: TRBV11-3
CDR3: CAWRSARVSEQYF; DNA: TGTGCCTGGAGATCAGCCAGGGTAAGCGAGCAGTACTTC; size: once; D: .; J: TRBJ2-7; V: TRBV30
CDR3: CASSQDLGTSGGTDTDTQYF; DNA: TGTGCCAGCAGCCAAGATCTGGGGACTAGCGGGGGGACTGACACAGATACGCAGTATTTT; size: .; D: TRBD2; J: TRBJ2-3; V: TRBV14
CDR3: CASSQVLVRGQGLRGYNSPLHF; DNA: TGCGCCAGCAGCCAAGTGTTAGTACGGGGACAGGGGCTCCGAGGATATAATTCACCCCTCCACTTT; size: .; D: TRBD1; J: TRBJ1-6; V: TRBV4-1
CDR3: CASSFLGRGPSSNTGELFF; DNA: TGTGCCAGCAGCTTTCTTGGCAGGGGGCCTTCGTCGAACACCGGGGAGCTGTTTTTT; size: once; D: TRBD1; J: TRBJ2-2; V: TRBV7-9
CDR3: CASSYSGQGTYEQYF; DNA: TGTGCCAGCAGTTACTCGGGACAGGGAACCTACGAGCAGTACTTC; size: once; D: TRBD1; J: TRBJ2-7; V: TRBV6-6
CDR3: CASRTGGNSPLHF; DNA: TGCGCCAGCAGGACCGGGGGTAATTCACCCCTCCACTTT; size: once; D: .; J: TRBJ1-6; V: TRBV4-1
CDR3: CASRLSLRNEQFF; DNA: TGTGCCAGCAGACTCTCCCTACGGAATGAGCAGTTCTTC; size: .; D: .; J: TRBJ2-1; V: TRBV11-2
CDR3: CAWSVELLEVSQGDTEAFF; DNA: TGTGCCTGGAGTGTTGAATTATTAGAGGTCAGCCAAGGGGACACTGAAGCTTTCTTT; size: .; D: .; J: TRBJ1-1; V: TRBV30
CDR3: CSAGDRSTGELFF; DNA: TGCAGCGCAGGGGACAGGTCCACCGGGGAGCTGTTTTTT; size: .; D: TRBD1; J: TRBJ2-2; V: TRBV29-1
CDR3: CASSQVGLAGYNEQFF; DNA: TGTGCCAGCAGCCAAGTGGGACTAGCTGGGTACAATGAGCAGTTCTTC; size: .; D: TRBD2; J: TRBJ2-1; V: TRBV14
CDR3: CAISEGQLQYF; DNA: TGTGCCATCAGTGAAGGACAGCTTCAGTACTTC; size: once; D: .; J: TRBJ2-7; V: TRBV10-3
CDR3: CASSLDLAVDEQFF; DNA: TGTGCCAGCAGCTTAGACCTAGCCGTAGATGAGCAGTTCTTC; size: .; D: .; J: TRBJ2-1; V: TRBV7-8
CDR3: CASSSPSGLAVTDTQYF; DNA: TGTGCCAGCAGCTCGCCTTCGGGACTAGCCGTCACAGATACGCAGTATTTT; size: .; D: TRBD2; J: TRBJ2-3; V: TRBV13
CDR3: CASSPSSGGPRADTQYF; DNA: TGTGCCAGCAGCCCAAGTAGCGGGGGGCCCCGGGCAGATACGCAGTATTTT; size: .; D: TRBD2; J: TRBJ2-3; V: TRBV7-9